This T cell receptor (beta chain) originates from a study of human T cells and chemical hapten exposure. This clonotype has only a few counts. What it binds is not known. V lost 7 bases and J lost 3, with 7 bases in between. Per the germline V gene, CDR1 is MNHNS and CDR2 is SASEGT. The CDR3 runs 12 residues. RNA extraction used unfractionated whole blood as the source of total RNA. Study-level results: Sensitizing with DPC caused no change in TCRs above 1 in 1000 frequency.

The library attached unique molecular identifiers to individual cDNA molecules. Each CDR3 protein is one row after TCRdb ran MiXCR on the 5' RACE reads. The data hold 110,000 or so distinct CDR3 sequences, with approximately 20% observed a single time. This clonotype originated in a human donor in good health. J is TRBJ1-5 and V is TRBV6-1, with no clear D. CDR3 DNA: TGTGCCAGCACGGGGTACAATCAGCCCCAGCATTTT. Protein product: CASTGYNQPQHF.